The 31 T cell receptor beta chains given below trace back to one sample, sequenced in a study of Graves' ophthalmopathy and Graves' hyperthyroidism. The TCR beta CDR3 regions underwent amplification from RNA transcripts. First-round RT-PCR used HTBI primers; second-round multiplex PCR followed. TCRdb reprocessed the multiplex PCR reads via MiXCR and lists one record per CDR3 protein. The repertoire has some 240,000 distinct CDR3 sequences, about 47% of them found once; the top ten carry less than 60%. Material: peripheral blood. The source of these receptors is an adult man with Graves' ophthalmopathy.

This clonotype was counted a few times. The chain uses TRBV7-3 and TRBJ1-2, with D perhaps TRBD1 (5 bases). Trimming removed 3 bases at V and 4 bases at J, with 9 bases between. CDR3 size: 13 residues. CDR1 and CDR2 from the germline V gene are SGHTA and FQGTGA. The CDR3 region is CASSFRQSYGYTF. CDR3 sequence (DNA): TGTGCCAGCAGCTTTAGACAGTCCTATGGCTACACCTTC.

This chain uses TRBV11-2 with TRBJ2-7; unclear D gene. The CDR3 contains 12 residues. The germline V gene encodes CDR1 SGHAT and CDR2 FQNNGV. The V gene lost 3 bases and the J gene lost 4 bases, with 7 bases spanning the gap. The CDR3 region is CASSFQMYEQYF. In DNA form, the CDR3 reads TGTGCCAGCAGCTTCCAGATGTACGAGCAGTACTTC.

This clonotype was found a few times. J is TRBJ2-7 and V is TRBV5-8; 8 positions match TRBD2. Looked up from germline, CDR1 is SGHTS and CDR2 is YDEGEE. V dropped 4 bases and J dropped 6; count of bases not matched to a gene: 12. CDR3 length equals 15 residues. This chain's CDR3 is CASSADGGAQSEQYF. DNA for the CDR3: TGTGCCAGCAGCGCTGACGGGGGGGCCCAGTCCGAGCAGTACTTC.

This chain links TRBV2 with TRBJ1-4; 9 bases are a match to TRBD1. Trimming cost V 7 bases and J 10 bases; bases outside gene matches: 1. Germline CDR1 SNHLY, CDR2 FYNNEI. This CDR3 has 11 residues. The CDR3 region is CASTGQGKLFF. DNA of the CDR3: TGTGCCAGCACGGGACAGGGAAAACTGTTTTTT.

This clonotype was detected only once. At one of its ends the junction is not consistent with the germline gene, which may arise from a read error. The chain employs TRBV10-3 and TRBJ2-5, with D tentatively TRBD1 (7 bases). The CDR3 is 15 residues long. CDR1 is ENHRY, CDR2 SYGVKD, per germline. The chain's CDR3 is CASSYGGTAQETQYF. The CDR3 DNA is TGTGCCAGCAGTTACGGCGGGACAGCCCAAGAGACCCAGTACTTC.

This clonotype was found once. The V and J genes are TRBV9 and TRBJ1-4, with D hard to call. Germline V CDR1 and CDR2: SGDLS, YYNGEE. The CDR3 totals 16 residues. V lost 1 base to trimming and J lost 5 bases, with 15 bases between them. The CDR3 coding sequence is TGTGCCAGCAGCGTATCTACGGGCTCCTACAATGAAAAACTGTTTTTT. This codes for CASSVSTGSYNEKLFF.

This clonotype has just a few counts. A read error may produce the germline difference seen at one junction end. This chain connects TRBV7-8 to TRBJ1-2, with 10 bases that match TRBD1. The CDR3 totals 16 residues. CDR1 is SGHVS, CDR2 FQNEAQ, per germline. This CDR3 is CASSPAPGQGNYGYTF. CDR3 coding DNA: TGCGCCAGCAGCCCCGCACCGGGACAGGGGAACTATGGCTACACCTTC.

The chain links TRBV19 to TRBJ1-2, with D uncertain. Deletions cut 5 bases from V and 0 bases from J, with 13 bases between. The CDR3 has 15 amino acids. CDR1 is LNHDA and CDR2 is SQIVND in the germline V gene (reference sequence). CDR3 region: CASSATHNANYGYTF. The CDR3 DNA is TGTGCCAGTAGTGCTACACACAACGCTAACTATGGCTACACCTTC.

The rearrangement uses TRBV7-9 and TRBJ1-1; D not certain. Germline V gene sequence: CDR1 SEHNR, CDR2 FQNEAQ (reference sequence). The CDR3 length is 15 residues. V was pared by 7 bases and J by 4 bases, with 19 bases between. The CDR3 sequence is CASTPEGVRGTEAFF. CDR3 DNA sequence: TGTGCCAGCACCCCAGAAGGAGTACGTGGCACTGAAGCTTTCTTT.

This clonotype was recorded many times. This chain connects TRBV5-8 to TRBJ1-6; D is possibly TRBD1 (5 bases). Germline-derived CDR1 and CDR2 are SGHTS and YDEGEE. V lost 1 base and J lost 5, with 10 bases in between. The CDR3 totals 15 residues. Here the CDR3 DNA reads TGTGCCAGCAGCTTGAATAGGGGAAATAATTCACCCCTCCACTTT. This codes for CASSLNRGNNSPLHF.

A few counts support this clonotype. The genes are TRBV11-2 and TRBJ2-5; D is ambiguous. This CDR3 has 14 amino acids. Trimming removed 1 base from V and 1 base from J, with 7 bases in between. CDR1 is SGHAT and CDR2 is FQNNGV in the germline V gene. CDR3 in amino acids: CASSLGTTQETQYF. As DNA, the CDR3 is TGTGCCAGCAGCTTAGGAACTACCCAAGAGACCCAGTACTTC.

The chain has TRBV6-5 and TRBJ2-5; D unresolved. V gave up 5 bases and J gave up 4 bases, with 8 bases separating them. This CDR3 is built from 12 residues. Germline CDR1 is MNHEY and CDR2 is SVGAGI. CDR3 region: CASSETGETQYF. Written as DNA, the CDR3 is TGTGCCAGCAGTGAAACGGGAGAGACCCAGTACTTC.

A remark on this clonotype: No conserved phenylalanine or tryptophan ends this CDR3, so it is likely a read error. V gene TRBV20-1 combines with J gene TRBJ1-1; 10 nucleotides agree with TRBD1. Trimming at V came to 1 base and at J to 2 bases, leaving 7 bases not matched to a gene. This CDR3 is built from 16 residues. Per germline, CDR1 DFQATT and CDR2 SNEGSKA (reference sequence). In DNA, the CDR3 is TGCAGTGCTAGAGTATGGGGGACAGGGGATAACACTGAAGCTTTCCTT. It encodes CSARVWGTGDNTEAFL.

The CDR3 protein is CASSLVKGRETQYF. The CDR3 DNA reads TGTGCCAGCAGCTTAGTAAAGGGGCGAGAGACCCAGTACTTC. J is TRBJ2-5 and V is TRBV7-8; D possibly corresponds to TRBD1 (5 bases). CDR1 SGHVS and CDR2 FQNEAQ come from the germline V gene. This CDR3 is 14 amino acids long. Trimming pared 1 base from V and 4 bases from J, leaving 10 bases between.

The chain employs TRBV9 and TRBJ1-6; 8 nucleotides line up with TRBD1. The V segment lost 7 bases and the J segment 10 bases; nucleotides outside the gene matches: 7. The germline V gene has CDR1 SGDLS and CDR2 YYNGEE. The CDR3 length is 13 residues. CDR3 residues: CASGGQGLSPLHF. The DNA of the CDR3 is TGTGCCAGCGGAGGACAGGGCCTGTCACCCCTCCACTTT. The full variable domain, its missing parts supplied by reference TRBV9 and TRBJ1-6, is DSGVTQTPKHLITATGQRVTLRCSPRSGDLSVYWYQQSLDQGLQFLIQYYNGEERAKGNILERFSAQQFPDLHSELNLSSLELGDSALYFCASGGQGLSPLHFGNGTRLTVT.

The chain couples TRBV7-2 to TRBJ1-4; 7 bases are shared with TRBD1. After removal of 5 bases from V and 4 bases from J, the junction contained 7 bases not matched to a gene. This CDR3 contains 15 residues. Germline CDR1 reads SGHTA; CDR2 reads FQGNSA. The CDR3 DNA reads as TGTGCCAGCAGCGAGGGGACAGCTCTTAATGAAAAACTGTTTTTT. This encodes CASSEGTALNEKLFF.

This clonotype occurred a few times. The rearrangement joins TRBV24-1 to TRBJ2-2; 8 nucleotides match TRBD1. Trimming at V came to 0 bases and at J to 5 bases, leaving 7 bases not matched to a gene. The CDR3 is 17 amino acids. Per germline, CDR1 KGHDR and CDR2 SFDVKD. The CDR3 DNA reads TGTGCCACCAGTGATTTGCCAGGACAGGGAAAAACCGGGGAGCTGTTTTTT. It encodes CATSDLPGQGKTGELFF.

The chain carries TRBV7-2 and TRBJ2-7, with TRBD1 identical over 9 bases. The ends lost 6 bases at V and 2 bases at J; junction bases unmatched: 5. In germline, CDR1 is SGHTA, CDR2 FQGNSA. The CDR3 extends over 14 amino acids. CDR3 residues: CASRRQGVTYEQYF. The CDR3, as DNA: TGTGCCAGCAGACGACAGGGGGTGACCTACGAGCAGTACTTC. Based on the CDR3 plus reference TRBV7-2 and TRBJ2-7, the full variable domain is GAGVSQSPSNKVTEKGKDVELRCDPISGHTALYWYRQSLGQGLEFLIYFQGNSAPDKSGLPSDRFSAERTGGSVSTLTIQRTQQEDSAVYLCASRRQGVTYEQYFGPGTRLTVT.

CDR3 region: CASSRSGENTEAFF. CDR3 DNA: TGTGCCAGCAGCCGTAGTGGGGAGAACACTGAAGCTTTCTTT. The chain recombines TRBV7-3 with TRBJ1-1; no reliable D call. CDR3 length: 14 residues. Trimming stripped 5 bases from V and 1 base from J, with 11 bases between. Germline-derived CDR1 and CDR2 are SGHTA and FQGTGA.

This clonotype was detected only once. The chain couples TRBV5-1 to TRBJ1-1; TRBD1 matches at 10 bases. Germline V gene sequence: CDR1 SGHRS, CDR2 YFSETQ. The CDR3 loop spans 16 amino acids. The V gene end was trimmed by 4 bases and the J gene end by 5 bases; junction bases not matched to a gene: 11. DNA of the CDR3: TGCGCCAGCAGCCCGACAGGGGGCCAGCCCCGGACTGAAGCTTTCTTT. This translates into CASSPTGGQPRTEAFF.

On this clonotype: Sequence at one end of the junction differs from germline and may be a read error. The chain links TRBV9 to TRBJ2-7; TRBD2 matches at 9 bases. Judging by the DNA end, TRBJ2-1 fits better; the J call may be wrong. The CDR3 totals 16 residues. Per the germline V gene, CDR1 is SGDLS and CDR2 is YYNGEE. The CDR3 coding sequence is TGCGCCAGCAGTGAGGCTAGCGGGAATACCTACAATGAGCAGTTCTTC. Protein: CASSEASGNTYNEQFF.

This clonotype was found many times. The chain couples TRBV29-1 to TRBJ2-5; D is perhaps TRBD1 or TRBD2 (6 bases each). The CDR3 is made up of 13 amino acids. Trimming removed 4 bases from V and 5 bases from J, with 14 bases in between. Germline CDR1 and CDR2: SQVTM and ANQGSEA. The CDR3 region has the DNA TGCAGCGTTGTCTCGGGGGCTTCGGAGACCCAGTACTTC. This translates into CSVVSGASETQYF.

This clonotype was seen only a few times. The rearrangement joins TRBV19 to TRBJ2-3; D ambiguous. CDR3 length equals 13 residues. V was shortened by 3 bases and J by 5 bases, with 9 bases between the two germline ends. The germline V gene encodes CDR1 LNHDA and CDR2 SQIVND (reference sequence). CDR3 in amino acids: CASSIQGIDTQYF. The CDR3 nucleotides are TGTGCCAGTAGTATCCAAGGGATAGATACGCAGTATTTT.

V gene TRBV20-1 combines with J gene TRBJ1-1; TRBD1 agrees at 7 bases. Germline V gene lookup returns CDR1 DFQATT and CDR2 SNEGSKA (reference sequence). The V segment lost 6 bases and the J segment 4 bases; nucleotides outside the gene matches: 5. The CDR3 length is 12 residues. The CDR3 bases are TGCAGTGCAAACCGGGACAGCACTGAAGCTTTCTTT. Translation gives CSANRDSTEAFF.

The genes are TRBV2 and TRBJ2-5; tentatively, D is TRBD1 (6 bases). The V gene's germline CDR1 is SNHLY and CDR2 FYNNEI. V was pared by 6 bases and J by 4 bases, with 15 bases between. CDR3 length: 14 residues. CDR3 loop: CASRDYRAGETQYF. DNA for the CDR3: TGTGCCAGCAGGGATTACAGGGCGGGAGAGACCCAGTACTTC.

This clonotype was seen a handful of times. This rearrangement joins TRBV5-5 to TRBJ1-5, with no clear D. The V gene lost 0 bases and the J gene lost 11 bases, with 12 bases spanning the gap. This CDR3 has 13 amino acids. CDR1 SGHKS and CDR2 YYEKEE come from the germline V gene (reference sequence). The CDR3: CASSLDRAEAQHF. DNA for the CDR3: TGTGCCAGCAGCTTGGACCGGGCGGAGGCCCAGCATTTT.

The chain uses TRBV11-2 and TRBJ1-2; 10 bases map to TRBD1. This CDR3 spans 18 amino acids. The germline V gene encodes CDR1 SGHAT and CDR2 FQNNGV. The V gene end was trimmed by 2 bases and the J gene end by 2 bases; junction bases not matched to a gene: 11. The CDR3 protein is CASSLQTGTGAWNYGYTF. CDR3 nucleotide sequence: TGTGCCAGCAGCTTACAGACCGGGACAGGGGCCTGGAACTATGGCTACACCTTC.

The chain carries TRBV10-3 and TRBJ2-2; tentative D call: TRBD1 (6 bases). The CDR3 covers 14 residues. The germline V gene has CDR1 ENHRY and CDR2 SYGVKD. V lost 6 bases and J 1 base, leaving 9 bases between the germline ends. Here the CDR3 reads CAIRRQENTGELFF. The CDR3 bases are TGTGCCATCAGGAGACAGGAGAACACCGGGGAGCTGTTTTTT.

As concerns this clonotype: An end of the junction differs from the germline gene, which may be a read error. This chain uses TRBV10-2 with TRBJ1-1; D is uncertain. The CDR3 extends over 15 amino acids. Looked up from germline, CDR1 is WSHSY and CDR2 is SAAADI. CDR3: CAGSDGEGRGTEAFF. As DNA, the CDR3 is TGCGCCGGCAGTGACGGAGAAGGGCGCGGCACTGAAGCTTTCTTT.

The V and J genes are TRBV7-2 and TRBJ2-7; D gene ambiguous. Germline lookup yields CDR1 SGHTA and CDR2 FQGNSA. V shed 5 bases and J shed 6 bases, with 17 bases lying between them. CDR3 length equals 14 residues. The CDR3 bases are TGTGCCAGCAGCCCTGCTCGTACGGCTGCCGAGCAGTACTTC. This codes for CASSPARTAAEQYF.

This clonotype was recorded at least ten times. This chain connects TRBV25-1 to TRBJ1-2, with D perhaps TRBD1 (6 bases). V shed 5 bases and J shed 8 bases, with 12 bases lying between them. CDR3 size: 12 residues. CDR1 MGHDK and CDR2 SYGVNS come from the germline V gene. DNA for the CDR3: TGTGCCAGCAGTAGCAGGGGTGACGGCTACACCTTC. It is translated as CASSSRGDGYTF.